There are many counts of the clone carrying this T cell receptor beta chain. The sample is drawn from a study of blood T cells in healthy people across ages. The germline gives CDR1 MNHEY, CDR2 SVGEGT. The CDR3 is 15 amino acids. Unmatched junction bases numbered 8, after V lost 5 bases and J lost 1 base. Primed by a sample-barcoded 5' primer and a J-beta primer mix, a second PCR proceeded for 7 to 11 cycles. Each CDR3 protein is one row after TCRdb ran MiXCR on the 5' RACE reads. The table lists hundreds of thousands of distinct CDR3 sequences, about 32% of them singletons, with 15% to 19% in the top ten.

The TCR comes from a woman aged 80 or over in good health. Sequenced: blood. The chain employs TRBV6-2 or TRBV6-3 and TRBJ2-7; TRBD1 matches 7 bases. CDR3 bases: TGTGCCAGCAGTATGGACAGGTCGGGATCCTACGAGCAGTACTTC. Translation: CASSMDRSGSYEQYF.